This record covers a single T cell receptor (beta chain). Profiled with immunoSEQ multiplex PCR; TCRdb holds only in-frame clones, not every one. The sample comprises 65,000 to 75,000 clones, 91% of which are singletons, and approximately 1.5% rests with the top ten. These data come from a study of T cell changes during pregnancy in multiple sclerosis. Trimming left V 3 bases short and J 5 bases short, with 13 bases between. Germline CDR1 and CDR2: SQVTM and ANQGSEA. The CDR3 is 13 amino acids. The chain combines TRBV29-1 with TRBJ1-2; D is perhaps TRBD1 (6 bases). The sequencing here drew on peripheral blood, taken in the third trimester of pregnancy. The TCR comes from a female donor in good health, enrolled as a control in a pregnancy study. The CDR3: CSVEETGVYGYTF. For the CDR3, the DNA is TGCAGCGTTGAGGAGACAGGCGTTTATGGCTACACCTTC.